This record covers a single T cell receptor beta chain. These data are taken from a study of blood T cell repertoires in COVID-19. The wider study: Some COVID-19 samples were acute and others convalescent; all came from the United States, Italy and Spain.

Clones were sequenced by immunoSEQ multiplex PCR, and TCRdb holds only the in-frame ones, with some missing. The sample carries around 130,000 clones, about 83% recorded once. All enrollees were about 18 to 89 years old and from roughly 22 US areas. The sequenced material came from PBMCs or T cells enriched from blood (not recorded which). This clonotype was obtained from a woman in her fifties or sixties with acute COVID-19.

The CDR3 is CASSVMERDSEAFF. Here the CDR3 DNA reads TGTGCCAGCAGCGTAATGGAAAGGGACAGTGAAGCTTTCTTT. This rearrangement joins TRBV9 to TRBJ1-1; 7 positions agree with TRBD1. With V trimmed by 1 base and J by 7 bases, 7 bases remained unmatched. CDR1 is SGDLS, CDR2 YYNGEE, per germline. The CDR3 is made up of 14 amino acids.